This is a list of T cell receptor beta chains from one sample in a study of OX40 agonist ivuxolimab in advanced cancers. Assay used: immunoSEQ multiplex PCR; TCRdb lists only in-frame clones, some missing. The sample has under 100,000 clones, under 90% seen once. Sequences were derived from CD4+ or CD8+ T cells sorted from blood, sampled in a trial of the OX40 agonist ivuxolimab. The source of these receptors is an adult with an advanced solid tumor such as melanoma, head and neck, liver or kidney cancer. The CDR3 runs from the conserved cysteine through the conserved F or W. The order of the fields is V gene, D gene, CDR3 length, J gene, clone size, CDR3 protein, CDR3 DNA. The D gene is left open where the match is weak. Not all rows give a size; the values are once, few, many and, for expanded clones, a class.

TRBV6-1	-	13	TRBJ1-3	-	CASTYRDGNTIYF	TGTGCCAGCACCTACAGGGATGGAAACACCATATATTTT
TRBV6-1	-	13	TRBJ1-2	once	CASSEARGYGYTF	TGTGCCAGCAGTGAAGCAAGGGGGTATGGCTACACCTTC
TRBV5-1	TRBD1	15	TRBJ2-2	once	CASSWDSANTGELFF	TGCGCCAGCAGCTGGGACAGCGCGAACACCGGGGAGCTGTTTTTT
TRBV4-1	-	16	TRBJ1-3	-	CASSQDRLDSGNTIYF	TGCGCCAGCAGCCAAGATCGTTTGGACTCTGGAAACACCATATATTTT
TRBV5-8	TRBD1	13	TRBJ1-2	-	CASSLGQGHGYTF	TGTGCCAGCAGCCTCGGACAGGGACATGGCTACACCTTC
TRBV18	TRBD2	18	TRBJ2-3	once	CASSPGSGGSTSTDTQYF	TGTGCCAGCTCCCCCGGGAGCGGGGGCTCAACTAGCACAGATACGCAGTATTTT
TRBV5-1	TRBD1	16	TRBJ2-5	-	CASSLEGTGGEETQYF	TGCGCCAGCAGCTTGGAGGGGACAGGGGGGGAAGAGACCCAGTACTTC
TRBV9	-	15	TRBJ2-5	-	CASSVAGIGGETQYF	TGTGCCAGCAGCGTAGCGGGGATAGGCGGGGAGACCCAGTACTTC
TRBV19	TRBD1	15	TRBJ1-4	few	CASSMTGTGKEKLFF	TGTGCCAGTAGTATGACCGGGACAGGGAAAGAAAAACTGTTTTTT
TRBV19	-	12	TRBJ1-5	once	CAIRRGSQPQHF	TGTGCCATCCGAAGAGGGAGTCAGCCCCAGCATTTT
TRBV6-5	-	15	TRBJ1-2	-	CASSYSPVLNYGYTF	TGTGCCAGCAGTTACTCGCCAGTTCTAAACTATGGCTACACCTTC
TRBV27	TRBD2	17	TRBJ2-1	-	CASSPTRLAGVGNEQFF	TGTGCCAGCAGTCCAACCCGACTAGCGGGAGTGGGTAATGAGCAGTTCTTC
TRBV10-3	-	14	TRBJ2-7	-	CAISDPGSSYEQYF	TGTGCCATCAGTGACCCGGGGTCCTCCTACGAGCAGTACTTC
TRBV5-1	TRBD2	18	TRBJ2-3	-	CASSLTTAGVGSTDTQYF	TGCGCCAGCAGCTTGACGACGGCGGGGGTTGGTAGCACAGATACGCAGTATTTT
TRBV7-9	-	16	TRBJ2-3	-	CASSALTPISTDTQYF	TGTGCCAGCAGCGCCTTAACTCCTATTAGCACAGATACGCAGTATTTT
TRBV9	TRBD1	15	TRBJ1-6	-	CASSVLGQGNSPLHF	TGTGCCAGCAGCGTCCTGGGACAGGGAAATTCACCCCTCCACTTT
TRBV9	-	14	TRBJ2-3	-	CASSRTQAPDTQYF	TGTGCCAGCAGCCGAACACAGGCGCCAGATACGCAGTATTTT
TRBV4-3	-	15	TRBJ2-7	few	CASSQEVNTPYEQYF	TGCGCCAGCAGCCAAGAGGTTAACACCCCCTACGAGCAGTACTTC
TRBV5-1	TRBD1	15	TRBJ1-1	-	CASSVQQGMNTEAFF	TGCGCCAGCAGCGTCCAACAGGGGATGAACACTGAAGCTTTCTTT
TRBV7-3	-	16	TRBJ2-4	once	CASSLNGGQTSDIQYF	TGTGCCAGCAGCTTAAACGGGGGACAGACATCGGACATTCAGTACTTC